This T cell receptor beta chain appears in the sequencing data of a study of response to subunit inactivated influenza vaccine. Study observations and caveats: The authors proposed limited new T cell recruitment per seasonal influenza vaccination.

TCRdb called the RT-PCR reads again in MiXCR, with one record for every CDR3 protein. The sample contains some 600,000 distinct CDR3 sequences, less than 15% of which appear only once. From germline, CDR1 is SGHRS and CDR2 YFSETQ. This CDR3 is built from 14 residues. V was trimmed by 0 bases and J by 9 bases, leaving 13 bases between them. With respect to this clonotype: The antigen remains undetermined.

V usage is TRBV5-1 and J usage is TRBJ2-1; D gene uncertain. The specimen comprised PBMCs from blood, sampled less than 15 days before vaccination. The sequence came from a man aged 50 to 60 who received an inactivated influenza vaccine. CDR3 protein: CASSLVGLVGEQFF. CDR3 DNA: TGCGCCAGCAGCTTGGTAGGTCTAGTCGGTGAGCAGTTCTTC.